This entry is about one TCR beta chain. The data stem from a study of shared clonotypes between healthy human individuals. Study information: The study used three CD4 naive, three CD4 memory, two CD8 naive and one CD8 memory plate per donor.

Germline values: CDR1 MNHNS, CDR2 SASEGT. The ends were cut back, 3 bases at V and 0 bases at J, with 11 bases in the middle. This CDR3 comprises 16 residues. The assay was run at deep level. The DNA input per sorted-subset replicate PCR was roughly 180 ng, corresponding to 32,000 or so T cell genomes. Original processing notes: In the immunoSEQ data, sequences were junction-only and lacked quality scores, so filtering differed. Sequencing used immunoSEQ multiplex PCR; TCRdb keeps in-frame clones, though not all of them. That table is the source of V, J and clone size, and D and trimming were worked out from the DNA. The sample gives 550,000 to 800,000 clones, roughly 91% of which show up once; 30% to 35% is in the top ten.

The TCR sequence derives from a man between 18 and 29 years old in good health. Some clones in this sample may be carry-over from other donors' samples. The V and J genes are TRBV6-1 and TRBJ2-2; D unresolved. Sequencing used memory CD8+ T cells from PBMCs. Subset denoted: CD45RO+ cells pooled with CCR7-negative TemRA cells. The CDR3 here is CASSDFVPANTGELFF. The CDR3 coding sequence is TGTGCCAGCAGTGATTTCGTTCCCGCGAACACCGGGGAGCTGTTTTTT.